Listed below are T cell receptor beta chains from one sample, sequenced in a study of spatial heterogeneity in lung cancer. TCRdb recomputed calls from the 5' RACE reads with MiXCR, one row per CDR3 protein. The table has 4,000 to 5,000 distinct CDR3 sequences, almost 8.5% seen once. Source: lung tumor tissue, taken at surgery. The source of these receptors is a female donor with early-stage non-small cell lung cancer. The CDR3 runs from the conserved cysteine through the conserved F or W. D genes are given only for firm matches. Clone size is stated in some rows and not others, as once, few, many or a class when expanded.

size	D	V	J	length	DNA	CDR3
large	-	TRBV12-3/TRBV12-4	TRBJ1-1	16	TGTGCCAGCAGTTTAGGGTCCCGGGGGAGGAACACTGAAGCTTTCTTT	CASSLGSRGRNTEAFF
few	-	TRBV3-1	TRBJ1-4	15	TGTGCCAGCAGCCAAAGACCGGGGAACTTAGGGAAACTGTTTTTT	CASSQRPGNLGKLFF
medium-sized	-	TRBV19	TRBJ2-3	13	TGTGCCAGTACGGCGGGCGGCACAGATACGCAGTATTTT	CASTAGGTDTQYF
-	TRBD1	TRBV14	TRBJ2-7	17	TGTGCCAGCAGCCAGGTCCCCCGGGACAGGGAATGGTACGAGCAGTACTTC	CASSQVPRDREWYEQYF
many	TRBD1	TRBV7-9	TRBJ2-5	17	TGTGCCAGCAGCCCAGCACAGGGGGCGCGGGGGCAAGAGACCCAGTACTTC	CASSPAQGARGQETQYF
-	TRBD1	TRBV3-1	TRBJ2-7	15	TGTGCCAGCAGCCGTAGGGACAGGGGGCCCTACGAGCAGTACTTC	CASSRRDRGPYEQYF
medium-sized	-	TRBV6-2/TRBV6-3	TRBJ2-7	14	TGTGCCAGCAGTTACTATCAGAACTCCTACGAGCAGTACTTC	CASSYYQNSYEQYF
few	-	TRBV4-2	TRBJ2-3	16	TGTGCCAGCAGCCAGAATAAGGCGGATAGCACAGATACGCAGTATTTT	CASSQNKADSTDTQYF
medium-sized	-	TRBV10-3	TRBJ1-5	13	TGTGCCATCAGTGGCAGCTTGGATCAGCCCCAGCATTTT	CAISGSLDQPQHF
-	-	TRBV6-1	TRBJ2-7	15	TGTGCCAGCAGTGAAGCGCTAGAGGGTTCCTACGAGCAGTACTTC	CASSEALEGSYEQYF
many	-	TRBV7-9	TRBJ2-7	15	TGTGCCAGCAGCTTACCCGAGACAGGTCGATACGAGCAGTACTTC	CASSLPETGRYEQYF
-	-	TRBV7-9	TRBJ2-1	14	TGTGCCAGCAGCTTAGTCAGGGGAGTGATGGAGCAGTTCTTC	CASSLVRGVMEQFF
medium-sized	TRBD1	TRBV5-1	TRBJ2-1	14	TGCGCCAGCAGCTCGGGACAGGGGTGGGATGAGCAGTTCTTC	CASSSGQGWDEQFF
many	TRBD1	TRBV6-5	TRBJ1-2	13	TGTGCCAGCAGTTCTCGGACAGGGCGTGGCTACACCTTC	CASSSRTGRGYTF
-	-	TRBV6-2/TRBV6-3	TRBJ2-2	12	TGTGCCAGCAGCCCCCACGCCGGGGAGCTGTTTTTT	CASSPHAGELFF
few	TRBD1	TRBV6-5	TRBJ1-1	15	TGTGCCAGCAGCGAAACCGGGACAGGAGTGGCTGAAGCTTTCTTT	CASSETGTGVAEAFF
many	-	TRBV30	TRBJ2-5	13	TGTGCCTGGAGTGGGGACAACCAAGAGACCCAGTACTTC	CAWSGDNQETQYF
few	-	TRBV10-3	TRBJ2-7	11	TGTGCCATCAGGGGGGGCTACGAGCAGTACTTC	CAIRGGYEQYF
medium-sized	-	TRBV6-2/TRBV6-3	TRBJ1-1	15	TGTGCCACCGGTCGGAGCTCTGTTCGAGGCACTGAAGCTTTCTTT	CATGRSSVRGTEAFF
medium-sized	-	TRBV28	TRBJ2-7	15	TGTGCCAGCAGTTCGACATGGACAGCTGTCTACGAGCAGTACTTC	CASSSTWTAVYEQYF
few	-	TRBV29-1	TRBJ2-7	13	TGCAGCGTGCTCTCGGGGGACTCCTACGAGCAGTACTTC	CSVLSGDSYEQYF
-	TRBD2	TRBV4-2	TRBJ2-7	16	TGTGCCAGCAGCCAGCCGGGAGGGGGATCAACCCACGAGCAGTACTTC	CASSQPGGGSTHEQYF